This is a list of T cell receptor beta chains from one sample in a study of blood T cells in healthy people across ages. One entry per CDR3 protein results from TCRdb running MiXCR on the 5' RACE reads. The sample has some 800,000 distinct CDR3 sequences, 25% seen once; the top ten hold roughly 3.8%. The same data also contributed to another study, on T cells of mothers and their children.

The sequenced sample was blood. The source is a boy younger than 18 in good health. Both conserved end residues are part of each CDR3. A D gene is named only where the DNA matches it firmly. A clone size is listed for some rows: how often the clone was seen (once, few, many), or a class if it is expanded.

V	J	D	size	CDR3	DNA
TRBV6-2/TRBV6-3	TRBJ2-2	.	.	CASANTGELFF	TGTGCCAGCGCCAACACCGGGGAGCTGTTTTTT
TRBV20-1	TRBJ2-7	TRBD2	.	CSASVGLASTYEQYF	TGCAGTGCTAGTGTTGGACTAGCTAGCACCTACGAGCAGTACTTC
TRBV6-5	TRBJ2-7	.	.	CASSRSKVYELYF	TGTGCCAGCAGTCGGTCGAAGGTCTACGAGCTGTACTTC
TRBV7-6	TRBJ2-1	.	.	CASRLNQGSYNEQFF	TGTGCCAGCAGATTAAACCAGGGGTCCTACAATGAGCAGTTCTTC
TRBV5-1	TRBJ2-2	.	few	CASSFITNTNTGELFF	TGCGCCAGCAGCTTCATAACGAACACGAACACCGGGGAGCTGTTTTTT
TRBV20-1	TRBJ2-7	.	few	CSARVPSGPTYEQYF	TGCAGTGCTAGAGTTCCCAGCGGCCCTACCTACGAGCAGTACTTC
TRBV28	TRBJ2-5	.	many	CASSPTTGKGGETQYF	TGTGCCAGCAGTCCAACAACAGGGAAGGGTGGGGAGACCCAGTACTTC
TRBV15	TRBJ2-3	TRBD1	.	CATSDLGQGVDTQYF	TGTGCCACCAGCGATTTGGGACAGGGAGTAGATACGCAGTATTTT
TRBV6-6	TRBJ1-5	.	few	CASRPRRQPQHF	TGTGCCAGCAGGCCGCGACGGCAGCCCCAGCATTTT
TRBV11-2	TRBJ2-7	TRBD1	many	CASSLESQGAYEQYF	TGTGCCAGCAGCTTAGAGTCCCAGGGGGCCTACGAGCAGTACTTC
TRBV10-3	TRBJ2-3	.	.	CAISLQGQDTQYF	TGTGCCATCAGTCTACAGGGTCAGGATACGCAGTATTTT
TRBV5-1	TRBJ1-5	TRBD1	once	CASSYGTGDSNQPQHF	TGCGCCAGCAGCTACGGGACAGGGGATAGCAATCAGCCCCAGCATTTT
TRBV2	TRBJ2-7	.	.	CASSGMSYEQYF	TGTGCCAGCAGTGGAATGTCCTACGAGCAGTACTTC
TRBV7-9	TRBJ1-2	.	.	CASSNIRGPYGYTF	TGTGCCAGCAGCAATATCAGGGGCCCCTATGGCTACACCTTC
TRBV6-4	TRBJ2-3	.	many	CASSESPTDTQYF	TGTGCCAGCAGTGAATCGCCCACAGATACGCAGTATTTT
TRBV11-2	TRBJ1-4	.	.	CASSRRGAYENLFF	TGTGCCAGCAGCCGAAGGGGGGCGTATGAAAACCTGTTTTTT
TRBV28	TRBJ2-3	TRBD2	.	CASSLINSGGRDTQYF	TGTGCCAGCAGTTTAATTAACAGCGGGGGCCGCGATACGCAGTATTTT
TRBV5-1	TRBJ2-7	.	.	CASSSSGGPEQYF	TGCGCCAGCAGCTCTTCCGGAGGACCCGAGCAGTACTTC
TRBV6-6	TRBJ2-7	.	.	CASSYSRIQQYF	TGTGCCAGCAGTTACTCAAGGATCCAGCAGTACTTC
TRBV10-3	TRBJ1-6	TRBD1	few	CAISTGTGYNSPLHF	TGTGCCATCAGTACCGGGACAGGGTATAATTCACCCCTCCACTTT
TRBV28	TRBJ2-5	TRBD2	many	CASSFAVAAGEETQYF	TGTGCCAGCAGTTTCGCTGTCGCGGCGGGGGAAGAGACCCAGTACTTC
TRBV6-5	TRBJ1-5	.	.	CASSWASNQPQHF	TGTGCCAGCAGTTGGGCTAGCAATCAGCCCCAGCATTTT
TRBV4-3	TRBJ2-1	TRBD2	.	CASSQVLAGGVEQFF	TGCGCCAGCAGCCAAGTCCTAGCGGGAGGGGTAGAGCAGTTCTTC
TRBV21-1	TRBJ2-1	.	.	CASSKRDSYNEQFF	TGTGCCAGCAGCAAAAGGGACAGTTACAATGAGCAGTTCTTC
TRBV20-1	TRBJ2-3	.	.	CSAVGNQDTQYF	TGCAGTGCTGTCGGGAACCAAGATACGCAGTATTTT
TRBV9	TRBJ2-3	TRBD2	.	CASSVVSGGTDTQYF	TGTGCCAGCAGCGTAGTTAGCGGGGGCACAGATACGCAGTATTTT
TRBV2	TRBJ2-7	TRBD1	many	CASRERQGAKTYEQYF	TGTGCCAGCAGAGAGCGACAGGGGGCGAAAACCTACGAGCAGTACTTC
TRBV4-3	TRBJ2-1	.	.	CASSQDWERAYNEQFF	TGCGCCAGCAGCCAAGATTGGGAGAGGGCCTACAATGAGCAGTTCTTC
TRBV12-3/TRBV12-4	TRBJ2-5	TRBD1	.	CASSLRTGGKTQYF	TGTGCCAGCAGTTTGAGGACAGGGGGCAAGACCCAGTACTTC
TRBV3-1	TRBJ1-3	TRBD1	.	CASSQGTGLGNTIYF	TGTGCCAGCAGCCAAGGGACAGGGTTAGGAAACACCATATATTTT
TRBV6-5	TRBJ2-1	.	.	CASSPIPSGHYNEQFF	TGTGCCAGCAGTCCTATCCCCTCCGGGCACTACAATGAGCAGTTCTTC
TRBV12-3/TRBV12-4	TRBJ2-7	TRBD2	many	CASSFSSGGAGYEQYF	TGTGCCAGCAGTTTCAGTAGCGGGGGGGCCGGTTACGAGCAGTACTTC
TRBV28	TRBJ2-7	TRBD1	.	CASSRTGGIYEQYF	TGTGCCAGCAGCCGGACAGGGGGTATCTACGAGCAGTACTTC
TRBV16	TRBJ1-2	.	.	CASSPSGRGNGYTF	TGTGCCAGCAGCCCCTCCGGGCGGGGGAATGGCTACACCTTC
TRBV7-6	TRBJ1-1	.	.	CASSFGEDTEAFF	TGTGCCAGCAGCTTTGGAGAGGACACTGAAGCTTTCTTT
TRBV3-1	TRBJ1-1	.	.	CASSQDARSTEAFF	TGTGCCAGCAGCCAAGATGCTAGGAGCACTGAAGCTTTCTTT
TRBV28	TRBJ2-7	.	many	CASRGSSSYEQYF	TGTGCCAGCAGAGGTTCAAGCTCCTACGAGCAGTACTTC
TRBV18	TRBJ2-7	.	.	CASSTAGLYNEQYF	TGTGCCAGCTCAACGGCTGGACTATATAACGAGCAGTACTTC
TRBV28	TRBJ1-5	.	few	CASSWAGQISNQPQHF	TGTGCCAGCTCCTGGGCGGGACAAATTAGCAATCAGCCCCAGCATTTT
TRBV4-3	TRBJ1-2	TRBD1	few	CASSQDPEGAGYGYTF	TGCGCCAGCAGCCAAGATCCCGAGGGGGCTGGCTATGGCTACACCTTC
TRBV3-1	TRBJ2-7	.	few	CASSLTVGAYEQYF	TGTGCCAGCAGCCTCACAGTCGGAGCCTACGAGCAGTACTTC
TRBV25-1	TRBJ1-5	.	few	CASSVASSNQPQHF	TGTGCCAGCAGTGTTGCCAGCTCCAATCAGCCCCAGCATTTT
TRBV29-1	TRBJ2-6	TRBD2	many	CSAGGGNTASGANVLTF	TGCAGCGCCGGGGGAGGGAACACCGCGTCTGGGGCCAACGTCCTGACTTTC
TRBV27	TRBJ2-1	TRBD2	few	CASSLSTGGGVDEQFF	TGTGCCAGCAGTTTATCGACGGGGGGAGGGGTCGATGAGCAGTTCTTC
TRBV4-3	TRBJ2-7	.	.	CASSQDRDYSYEQYF	TGCGCCAGCAGCCAAGATCGGGATTACTCCTACGAGCAGTACTTC